This T cell receptor beta chain is drawn from a study of cytomegalovirus exposure and HLA in healthy donors. Study-level findings and limits: An Asian-associated ancestry cluster reportedly showed fewer N-insertions than the roughly 700-donor mean in a later analysis. As a later analysis showed, a missense DCLRE1C variant was linked to trimming of TCR beta V- and J-genes.

The donors comprised healthy bone marrow donors. Details on this clone: The antigen is not known.

The PCR made use of 60 Vbeta and 13 Jbeta primers. Assay: immunoSEQ multiplex PCR; the TCRdb copy retains only in-frame clones and omits some. The sample has roughly 200,000 clones; around 80% are singletons. CDR3 size: 12 residues. Per the germline V gene, CDR1 is SGHVS and CDR2 is FQNEAQ. V gave up 5 bases and J gave up 6 bases; unmatched junction bases: 2. The sample taken for sequencing was PBMCs. The TCR comes from a boy aged 2 to 9 in good health and CMV-seronegative. V is TRBV7-8 and J is TRBJ2-7; 9 bases fit TRBD1. For the CDR3, the DNA is TGTGCCAGCAGCAAGGGACAGGGCGAGCAGTACTTC. This translates into CASSKGQGEQYF.